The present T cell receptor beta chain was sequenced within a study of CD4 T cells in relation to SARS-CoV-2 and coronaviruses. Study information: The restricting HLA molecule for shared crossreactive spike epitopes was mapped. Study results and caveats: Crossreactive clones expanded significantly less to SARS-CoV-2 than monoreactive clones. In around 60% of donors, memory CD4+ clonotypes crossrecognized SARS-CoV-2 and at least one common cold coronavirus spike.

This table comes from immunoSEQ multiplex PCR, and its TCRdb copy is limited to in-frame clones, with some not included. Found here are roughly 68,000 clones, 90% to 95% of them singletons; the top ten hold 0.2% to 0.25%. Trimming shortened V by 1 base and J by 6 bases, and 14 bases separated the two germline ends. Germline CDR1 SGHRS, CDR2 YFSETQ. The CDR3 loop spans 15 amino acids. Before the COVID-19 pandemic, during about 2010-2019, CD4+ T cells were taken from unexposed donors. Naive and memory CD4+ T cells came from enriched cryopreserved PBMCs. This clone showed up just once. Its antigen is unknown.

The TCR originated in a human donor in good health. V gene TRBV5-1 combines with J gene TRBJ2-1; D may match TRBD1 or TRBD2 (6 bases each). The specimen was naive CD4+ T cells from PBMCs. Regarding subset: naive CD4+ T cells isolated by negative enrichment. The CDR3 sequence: CASSLKQGGGNEQFF. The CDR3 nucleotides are TGCGCCAGCAGCTTGAAACAGGGAGGTGGCAATGAGCAGTTCTTC.